This T cell receptor beta chain was identified in a study of T-cell memory formation after mild COVID-19. As for the study in general: Among the donors, TCR clusters were largely specific to each donor.

Points from the study as a whole: Pre-infection memory already had some responding clones, implying cross-reactive memory joined. Nothing showed for sure that second-wave clones peaking on day 37 were SARS-CoV-2 specific.

In this sample, this clonotype turned up a few times. Its antigen is unidentified. Using its own MiXCR run on the 5' RACE reads, TCRdb lists one record per CDR3 protein. The table has about 340,000 distinct CDR3 sequences, 20% to 25% seen once; the top ten hold roughly a fifth. The receptor was isolated from a man younger than 35 who had mild COVID-19 (a few samples of this study predate the infection). Cell type and time point are not known. The material sequenced was PBMCs or a T cell subset sorted from them (not recorded which).

Written as DNA, the CDR3 is TGTGCCAGCAGTTTAGCTGGGCAGGGGATAGGAGAGACCCAGTACTTC. Protein sequence: CASSLAGQGIGETQYF. The rearrangement links TRBV12-3 or TRBV12-4 to TRBJ2-5, with D tentatively TRBD1 (6 bases). With 0 bases removed from V and 4 bases from J, the gap between germline ends came to 15 bases. This CDR3 is built from 16 residues.